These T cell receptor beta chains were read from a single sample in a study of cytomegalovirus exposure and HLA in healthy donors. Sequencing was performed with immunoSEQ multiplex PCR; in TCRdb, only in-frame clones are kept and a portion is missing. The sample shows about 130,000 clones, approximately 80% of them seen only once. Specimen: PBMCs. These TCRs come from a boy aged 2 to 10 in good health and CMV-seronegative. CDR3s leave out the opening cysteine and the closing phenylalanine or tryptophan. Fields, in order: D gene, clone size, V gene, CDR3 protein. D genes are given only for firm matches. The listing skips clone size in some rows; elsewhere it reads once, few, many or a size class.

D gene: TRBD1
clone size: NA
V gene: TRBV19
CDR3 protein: ASTRSGGTGELF

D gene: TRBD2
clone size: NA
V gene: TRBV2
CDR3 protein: GTGASGAGELF

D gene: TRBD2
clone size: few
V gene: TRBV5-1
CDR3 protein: ASSLMTSGRKGNEQF

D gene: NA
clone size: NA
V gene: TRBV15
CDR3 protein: ATSLERLGGSPLH

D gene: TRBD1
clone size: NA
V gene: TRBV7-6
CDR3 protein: ASSPRGVDTEAF

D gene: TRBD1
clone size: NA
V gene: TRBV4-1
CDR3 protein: ASSQEQGAAGNTIY

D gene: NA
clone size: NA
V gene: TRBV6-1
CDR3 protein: ASSEAEANEQL

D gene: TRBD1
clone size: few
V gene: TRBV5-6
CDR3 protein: ASSPGTGGPWDTEAF

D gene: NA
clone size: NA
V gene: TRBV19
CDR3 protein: ASSVQYEQF

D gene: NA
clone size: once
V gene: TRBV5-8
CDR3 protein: ASTHLGPFSGNTIY

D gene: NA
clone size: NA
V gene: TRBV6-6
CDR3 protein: ASSYFTYEQY

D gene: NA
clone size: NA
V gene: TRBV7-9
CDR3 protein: SSSLDSISSGNTIY

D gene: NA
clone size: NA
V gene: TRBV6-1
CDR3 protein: ASSEYQETQY

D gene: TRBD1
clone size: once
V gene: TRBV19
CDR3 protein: ASSRDRIDSNQPQH

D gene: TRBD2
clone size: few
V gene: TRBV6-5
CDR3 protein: ASSYSAGVETQY

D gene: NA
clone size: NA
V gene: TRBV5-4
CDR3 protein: ASSPTGWTEAF

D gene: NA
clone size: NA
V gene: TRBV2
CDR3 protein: ASSEYGNEQF

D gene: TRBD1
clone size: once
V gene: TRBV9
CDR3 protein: ASSVERTGVNEQF

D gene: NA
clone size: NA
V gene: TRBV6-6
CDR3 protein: ASSYPQGQKEKLF

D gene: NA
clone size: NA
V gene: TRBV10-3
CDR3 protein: AISDSGYGNQPQH